What follows describes a single T cell receptor (beta chain). Its antigen remains unknown. The CDR3 loop spans 16 amino acids. Germline CDR1 reads SGHRS; CDR2 reads YFSETQ. Trimming took 6 bases from V and 0 from J; bases not matched to a gene: 8. This entry belongs to a study of response to subunit inactivated influenza vaccine. Study-level results: A suggestion made by the authors is that each seasonal influenza vaccination recruits few new T cells.

Each CDR3 protein is one row after TCRdb ran MiXCR on the RT-PCR reads. Of roughly 290,000 distinct CDR3 sequences listed, 20% to 25% are singletons. The clonotype was recovered from a man aged 50-75 years who received an inactivated influenza vaccine. This specimen was PBMCs from blood, taken less than 22 months after vaccination. The chain uses TRBV5-1 and TRBJ1-1; 10 bases align to TRBD1. The CDR3 loop is CASNGGQGVMNTEAFF. The CDR3 coding sequence is TGCGCCAGCAACGGTGGACAGGGGGTGATGAACACTGAAGCTTTCTTT.